This T cell receptor beta chain was sequenced during a study of human T cells and chemical hapten exposure. TCRdb passed the RACE reads through MiXCR, listing each CDR3 protein once. The data contain tens of thousands of distinct CDR3 sequences, 8% to 10% of them seen just once; the ten biggest clones take up approximately 6.3%. The time point here: patch test 2, 6 weeks after DPC sensitization. Treatment given: therapeutic diphenylcyclopropenone sensitization with weekly scalp DPC. This CDR3 contains 13 residues. Germline V lookup: CDR1 LGHNA, CDR2 YSLEER. The V and J ends lost 0 bases and 11 bases respectively, with 14 bases between them. The table lists this clonotype with many counts.

The sample here was whole blood, taken in connection with sensitization to the hapten diphenylcyclopropenone (DPC). The sequence derives from a man in his thirties or forties with alopecia areata. Some clones in this sample may be carry-over from other donors' samples. The chain links TRBV4-3 to TRBJ2-7, with D maybe TRBD1 (7 bases). The CDR3 spells CASSQDTAGGKYF. The DNA for the CDR3 is TGCGCCAGCAGCCAAGATACGGCAGGGGGGAAGTACTTC.